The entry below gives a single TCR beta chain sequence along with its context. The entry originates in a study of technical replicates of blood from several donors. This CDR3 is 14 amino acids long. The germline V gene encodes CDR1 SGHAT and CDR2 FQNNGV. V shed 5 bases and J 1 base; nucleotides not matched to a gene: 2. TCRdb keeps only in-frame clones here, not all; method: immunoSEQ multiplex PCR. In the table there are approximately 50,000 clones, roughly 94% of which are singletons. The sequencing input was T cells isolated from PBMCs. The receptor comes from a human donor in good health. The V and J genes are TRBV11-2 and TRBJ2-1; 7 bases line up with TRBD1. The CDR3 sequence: CASSLQGSYNEQFF. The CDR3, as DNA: TGTGCCAGCAGCCTACAGGGGTCCTACAATGAGCAGTTCTTC.